The T cell receptor (beta chain) under discussion was sequenced for a study of blood T cell repertoires in COVID-19. About the study: Italy, Spain and the United States were the sources of the convalescent and acute COVID-19 samples. PBMCs, B-cell-depleted T cells, or T cells provided the cDNA or gDNA that made up the material.

Original handling: Reference gene primers were amplified, and this amplification served to estimate nucleated cell counts. Profiling relied on immunoSEQ multiplex PCR, and the TCRdb table lists in-frame clones only, not all of them. The V and J calls and the clone size are those of that table, but D and trimming were determined from the DNA. The data show some 240,000 clones, about 90% seen once. The CDR3 spans 13 residues. V lost 6 bases and J 7 bases, leaving 12 bases between the germline ends. CDR1 MNHEY and CDR2 SVGAGI come from the germline V gene. The sequence derives from a woman between 65 and 79 years old with COVID-19, enrolled during active disease. The rearrangement joins TRBV6-5 to TRBJ1-4; unclear D gene. Sequences were obtained from peripheral blood. As DNA, the CDR3 is TGTGCCAGCAGCCCGGTGGCGGTTGAAAAACTGTTTTTT. This sequence encodes CASSPVAVEKLFF.